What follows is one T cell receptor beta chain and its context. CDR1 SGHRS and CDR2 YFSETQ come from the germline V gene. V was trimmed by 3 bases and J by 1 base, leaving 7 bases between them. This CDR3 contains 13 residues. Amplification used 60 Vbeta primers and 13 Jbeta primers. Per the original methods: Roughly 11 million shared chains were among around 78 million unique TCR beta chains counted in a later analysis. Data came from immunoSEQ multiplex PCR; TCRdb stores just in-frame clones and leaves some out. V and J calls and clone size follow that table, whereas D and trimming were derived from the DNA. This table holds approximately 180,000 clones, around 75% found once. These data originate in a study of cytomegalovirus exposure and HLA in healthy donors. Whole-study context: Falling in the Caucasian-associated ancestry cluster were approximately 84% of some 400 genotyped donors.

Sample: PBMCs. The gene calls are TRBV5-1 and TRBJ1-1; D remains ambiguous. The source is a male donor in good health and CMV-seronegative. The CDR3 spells CASSSAENTEAFF. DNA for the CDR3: TGCGCCAGCAGCTCCGCAGAGAACACTGAAGCTTTCTTT.